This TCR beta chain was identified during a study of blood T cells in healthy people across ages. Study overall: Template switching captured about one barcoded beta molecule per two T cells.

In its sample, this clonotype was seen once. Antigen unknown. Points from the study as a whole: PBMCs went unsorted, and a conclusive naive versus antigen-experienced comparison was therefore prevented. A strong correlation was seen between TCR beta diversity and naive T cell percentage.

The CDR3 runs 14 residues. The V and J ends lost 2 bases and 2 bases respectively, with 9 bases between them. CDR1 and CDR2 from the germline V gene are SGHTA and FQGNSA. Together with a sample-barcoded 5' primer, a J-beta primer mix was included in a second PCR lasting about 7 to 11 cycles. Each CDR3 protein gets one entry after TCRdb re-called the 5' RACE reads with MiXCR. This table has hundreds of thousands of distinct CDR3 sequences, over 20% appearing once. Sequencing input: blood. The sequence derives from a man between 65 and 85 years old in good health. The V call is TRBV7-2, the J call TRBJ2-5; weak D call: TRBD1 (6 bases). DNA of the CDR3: TGTGCCAGCAGCTTATACAGGGAGCAAGAGACCCAGTACTTC. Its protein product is CASSLYREQETQYF.